Each of the 29 T cell receptor beta chains below was sequenced from the same sample in a study of blood T cell repertoires in COVID-19. The repertoire was sequenced with immunoSEQ multiplex PCR; TCRdb's copy has only in-frame clones and lacks some. The data hold 250,000 or so clones, with over 80% observed a single time. Sequences were obtained from peripheral blood. These TCRs come from a middle-aged woman who had recovered from COVID-19.

The V call is TRBV27, the J call TRBJ1-5; D perhaps matches TRBD1 (5 bases). The germline V and J ends were trimmed by 2 bases and 9 bases, with 8 bases remaining between them. This CDR3 has 12 residues. Germline V CDR1 and CDR2: MNHEY, SMNVEV (reference sequence). The CDR3 reads CASSLGGGPQHF. Written as DNA, the CDR3 is TGTGCCAGCAGTTTAGGGGGAGGGCCCCAGCATTTT.

The rearrangement links TRBV5-4 to TRBJ2-5; 10 bases align to TRBD1. The CDR3 extends over 15 amino acids. Per germline, CDR1 SGHNT and CDR2 YYREEE (reference sequence). The V and J ends lost 1 base and 4 bases, in that order; junction bases with no gene match: 4. As DNA, the CDR3 is TGTGCCAGCAGCTTGAGACAGGGGGCCGGAGAGACCCAGTACTTC. Protein sequence: CASSLRQGAGETQYF.

J is TRBJ1-2 and V is TRBV14, with D possibly being TRBD1 (5 bases). V was shortened by 3 bases and J by 4 bases, with 12 bases between the two germline ends. CDR3 length: 14 residues. The germline CDR1 and CDR2 sequences are SGHDN and FVKESK. The CDR3 sequence is CASSQLETAYGYTF. The CDR3 DNA reads as TGTGCCAGCAGCCAGTTGGAGACAGCCTATGGCTACACCTTC.

This rearrangement joins TRBV5-1 to TRBJ2-3; 11 bases align to TRBD2. The germline V gene encodes CDR1 SGHRS and CDR2 YFSETQ. This CDR3 contains 16 residues. Trimming took 5 bases from V and 4 from J; bases not matched to a gene: 9. The CDR3 region is CASRRASGGYPDTQYF. The CDR3 DNA is TGCGCCAGCAGACGAGCTAGCGGGGGGTACCCAGATACGCAGTATTTT.

The chain carries TRBV19 and TRBJ1-5; D gene uncertain. The CDR3 has 14 residues. Trimming shortened V by 4 bases and J by 6 bases, and 13 bases separated the two germline ends. Germline CDR1 and CDR2: LNHDA and SQIVND (reference sequence). CDR3 amino acids: CASSTEVHLQPQHF. The CDR3 DNA follows: TGTGCCAGTAGTACCGAGGTCCATCTTCAGCCCCAGCATTTT.

This chain uses TRBV2 with TRBJ1-3; no definite D call. The V end lost 6 bases, the J end lost 0 bases, and 12 bases lay between the germline ends. From germline, CDR1 is SNHLY and CDR2 FYNNEI. The CDR3 extends over 15 amino acids. In DNA form, the CDR3 reads TGTGCCAGCAGGACCCACGCGGTCTCTGGAAACACCATATATTTT. Protein sequence: CASRTHAVSGNTIYF.

The rearrangement joins TRBV29-1 to TRBJ2-2, with 7 bases lining up with TRBD2. There are 15 residues in the CDR3. The J segment lost 6 bases and the V segment lost 7 bases, leaving 14 bases of the junction unmatched. Germline loops: CDR1 SQVTM, CDR2 ANQGSEA. In DNA, the CDR3 is TGCAGCGCCCAAAGCCGGGGGGACTCGGCCGGGGAGCTGTTTTTT. Translated, it gives CSAQSRGDSAGELFF.

V is TRBV5-8 and J is TRBJ2-3, with TRBD1 as a possible D gene (6 bases). CDR1 and CDR2 (germline): SGHTS, YDEGEE. This CDR3 comprises 15 residues. Trimming cost V 4 bases and J 6 bases, with 18 bases left between them. The CDR3 sequence: CASSPQGRTHDTQYF. In DNA form, the CDR3 reads TGTGCCAGCAGCCCGCAGGGGCGAACTCATGATACGCAGTATTTT.

This clone has a single count. The chain links TRBV7-8 to TRBJ2-6; D not resolved. This CDR3 comprises 17 residues. The germline V gene encodes CDR1 SGHVS and CDR2 FQNEAQ. Between the trimmed V and J ends, which lost 0 bases and 3 bases, there was a span of 12 bases. The CDR3 is CASSLAASVRGANVLTF. The CDR3 bases are TGTGCCAGCAGCTTAGCGGCGAGCGTTCGTGGGGCCAACGTCCTGACTTTC.

V and J are TRBV4-1 and TRBJ2-5; no definite D call. The CDR3 runs 13 residues. Germline V CDR1 and CDR2: MGHRA, YSYEKL. V gave up 1 base and J gave up 0 bases, with 3 bases separating them. In nucleotides, the CDR3 is TGCGCCAGCAGCCAAGTCGACCAAGAGACCCAGTACTTC. Translated, it gives CASSQVDQETQYF.

A word on this clone: The germline gene is not matched at one end of the junction; a read error may be the cause. The chain employs TRBV6-2 or TRBV6-3 and TRBJ1-2; D is undetermined. Looked up from germline, CDR1 is MNHEY and CDR2 is SVGEGT. The CDR3 length is 15 residues. CDR3 sequence: CASSYFLEAGYGYTF. The CDR3, as DNA: TGTGCCAGCAGCTACTTCCTGGAGGCTGGCTATGGCTACACCTTC.

V and J are TRBV5-4 and TRBJ1-5; TRBD1 aligns across 7 bases. There are 13 residues in the CDR3. J gave up 5 bases and V 4 bases, and 3 bases lay outside the gene matches. Germline-derived CDR1 and CDR2 are SGHNT and YYREEE (reference sequence). CDR3 in amino acids: CASSIDRDQPQHF. In nucleotides, the CDR3 is TGTGCCAGCAGCATAGACAGGGATCAGCCCCAGCATTTT.

The chain is built from TRBV19 and TRBJ2-1; possible D gene TRBD1, 6 bases. The germline gives CDR1 LNHDA, CDR2 SQIVND (reference sequence). Trimming removed 8 bases at V and 6 bases at J, with 14 bases between. The CDR3 is 13 amino acids. CDR3 region: CASGQYRSNEQFF. CDR3 DNA sequence: TGTGCCAGTGGACAGTACCGCTCCAATGAGCAGTTCTTC.

This rearrangement joins TRBV7-2 to TRBJ1-2, with 11 bases matching TRBD1. The CDR3 is made up of 15 amino acids. Germline V CDR1 and CDR2: SGHTA, FQGNSA. V lost 1 base, J lost 4 bases, and 2 bases stayed unmatched. CDR3: CASSLEGQGAYGYTF. CDR3 bases: TGTGCCAGCAGCTTAGAAGGACAGGGGGCCTATGGCTACACCTTC.

V usage is TRBV5-1 and J usage is TRBJ1-2; 7 bases are shared with TRBD1. V lost 1 base to trimming and J lost 7 bases; unmatched junction nucleotides: 7. The germline V gene encodes CDR1 SGHRS and CDR2 YFSETQ. The CDR3 consists of 14 residues. CDR3 residues: CASSLRQGDFGYTF. The CDR3 coding sequence is TGCGCCAGCAGCTTGAGGCAGGGGGATTTTGGCTACACCTTC.

This clone was observed once. This CDR3 is CAWSGQVNEKLFF. The CDR3 DNA sequence: TGTGCCTGGAGTGGACAGGTGAATGAAAAACTGTTTTTT. The rearrangement links TRBV30 to TRBJ1-4; possibly TRBD1 for D (6 bases). Per the germline V gene, CDR1 is GTSNPN and CDR2 is SVGIG (reference sequence). With 1 base removed from V and 5 bases from J, the gap between germline ends came to 8 bases. The CDR3 contains 13 residues.

This chain uses TRBV29-1 with TRBJ2-1; tentatively, D is TRBD2 (7 bases). Between the trimmed V and J ends, which lost 3 bases and 4 bases, there was a span of 13 bases. The CDR3 is 14 amino acids. Germline V gene sequence: CDR1 SQVTM, CDR2 ANQGSEA. CDR3 region: CSVEGGAKYNEQFF. The CDR3 DNA is TGCAGCGTTGAGGGGGGGGCCAAATACAATGAGCAGTTCTTC.

The rearrangement joins TRBV11-2 to TRBJ2-1; D may be TRBD1 (6 bases). This CDR3 contains 16 residues. Germline CDR1 reads SGHAT; CDR2 reads FQNNGV. Trimming took off 2 bases at V and 1 base at J, with 12 bases between the two ends. CDR3 bases: TGTGCCAGCAGCTTAAGTCAAGGGGGATCCTACAATGAGCAGTTCTTC. This encodes CASSLSQGGSYNEQFF.

The V and J genes are TRBV28 and TRBJ1-3; TRBD1 matches 7 bases. The germline V gene encodes CDR1 MDHEN and CDR2 SYDVKM. The CDR3 length is 14 residues. The J segment lost 2 bases and the V segment lost 7 bases, leaving 5 bases of the junction unmatched. The CDR3 DNA follows: TGTGCCAGCACTGGCAGGGGGGCTGGAAACACCATATATTTT. Its protein is CASTGRGAGNTIYF.

This sequence joins TRBV6-5 and TRBJ2-5; D possibly corresponds to TRBD1 (6 bases). The CDR3 sequence is 14 residues long. V lost 5 bases and J lost 5, with 15 bases in between. CDR1 MNHEY and CDR2 SVGAGI come from the germline V gene. CDR3 in amino acids: CASSPNQGRETQYF. The CDR3 DNA is TGTGCCAGCAGTCCTAATCAGGGGCGGGAGACCCAGTACTTC.

The chain recombines TRBV6-2 or TRBV6-3 with TRBJ2-7; D is unclear. The V gene's germline CDR1 is MNHEY and CDR2 SVGEGT. V was pared by 0 bases and J by 3 bases, with 6 bases between. The CDR3 contains 13 residues. The CDR3 DNA follows: TGTGCCAGCAGTTACTCGGTTAGCTACGAGCAGTACTTC. This translates into CASSYSVSYEQYF.

This chain links TRBV7-8 with TRBJ1-1; 8 nucleotides line up with TRBD1. The ends lost 4 bases at V and 9 bases at J; junction bases unmatched: 7. This CDR3 is built from 13 residues. Looked up from germline, CDR1 is SGHVS and CDR2 is FQNEAQ. Here the CDR3 DNA reads TGTGCCAGCAGCTCCCGGACAGGGATTCAAGCTTTCTTT. Its protein product is CASSSRTGIQAFF.

This chain connects TRBV13 to TRBJ2-5, with 7 bases aligning to TRBD2. The CDR3 length is 15 residues. V shed 1 base, J shed 5 bases, and the junction held 7 bases outside the gene matches. CDR1 PRHDT and CDR2 FYEKMQ come from the germline V gene (reference sequence). The CDR3 is CASSLVSAGPETQYF. The CDR3 coding sequence is TGTGCCAGCAGCTTAGTCTCAGCGGGACCGGAGACCCAGTACTTC.

V is TRBV9 and J is TRBJ1-2; the match to TRBD1 covers 8 bases. CDR1 is SGDLS and CDR2 is YYNGEE in the germline V gene. Unmatched junction bases numbered 6, after V lost 2 bases and J lost 3 bases. The CDR3 is 15 amino acids. The CDR3 DNA is TGTGCCAGCAGCGTTAAGGTGACAGGGGACTATGGCTACACCTTC. This codes for CASSVKVTGDYGYTF.

The chain links TRBV27 to TRBJ2-2; TRBD2 matches 12 bases. Germline CDR1 and CDR2: MNHEY and SMNVEV (reference sequence). The V and J ends lost 3 bases and 2 bases, in that order; junction bases with no gene match: 7. The CDR3 runs to 18 residues. CDR3 nucleotide sequence: TGTGCCAGCAGTTTTTTCGGACTAGCGGGGAGAAACACCGGGGAGCTGTTTTTT. It translates to CASSFFGLAGRNTGELFF.

The rearrangement joins TRBV7-9 to TRBJ2-1; 10 nucleotides line up with TRBD2. The CDR3 runs 15 residues. In germline, CDR1 is SEHNR, CDR2 FQNEAQ (reference sequence). Losses at the gene ends were 6 bases for V and 7 bases for J; bases not matched to a gene: 9. Here the CDR3 DNA reads TGTGCCAGCAGAAGGCCTAGCGGGGGTTTGAATGAGCAGTTCTTC. It encodes CASRRPSGGLNEQFF.

The chain couples TRBV6-1 to TRBJ2-5; 8 bases agree with TRBD2. CDR1 is MNHNS, CDR2 SASEGT, per germline. V was clipped by 1 base and J by 5 bases; unmatched bases: 6. This CDR3 has 15 amino acids. This chain's CDR3 is CASSEGVAGTETQYF. The CDR3 nucleotides are TGTGCCAGCAGTGAAGGGGTAGCGGGGACGGAGACCCAGTACTTC.

This chain's CDR3 is CASSYSSRDRGRRSNEQFF. The CDR3 DNA reads as TGTGCCAGCAGTTACTCGTCCCGGGACAGGGGCCGCCGGAGCAATGAGCAGTTCTTC. The chain is built from TRBV6-2 or TRBV6-3 and TRBJ2-1, with 10 bases identical to TRBD1. Trimming at V came to 0 bases and at J to 6 bases, leaving 14 bases not matched to a gene. This CDR3 is 19 amino acids long. CDR1 is MNHEY, CDR2 SVGEGT, per germline.

This chain joins TRBV10-2 and TRBJ2-7; 7 positions match TRBD2. The CDR3 is made up of 11 amino acids. The germline CDR1 and CDR2 sequences are WSHSY and SAAADI. J was trimmed by 6 bases and V by 10 bases; bases with no gene match: 6. The CDR3 region is CATRGEGEQYF. CDR3 coding DNA: TGCGCCACTCGAGGGGAGGGCGAGCAGTACTTC.